This T cell receptor beta chain was profiled in a study of OX40 agonist ivuxolimab in advanced cancers. Study in general: Patients in the trial were receiving intravenous ivuxolimab every 2 weeks, at doses of 0.01 to 10 mg/kg.

Patients who had autoimmune disease history or got systemic immunosuppression were left out. Overall study results and limits: Mean expanded clone counts were higher in CD8+ than CD4+ T cells.

Libraries were prepared by immunoSEQ multiplex PCR; TCRdb keeps only in-frame clonotypes and omits some of them. Here the sample spans about 39,000 clones, roughly 90% being singletons. This clone was observed a single time. Its target is unknown. This specimen was CD4+ or CD8+ T cells sorted from blood, taken in a trial of the OX40 agonist ivuxolimab. This TCR was sampled from an adult with an advanced solid tumor such as melanoma, head and neck, liver or kidney cancer.

In DNA, the CDR3 is TGTGCCAGCAGTAGTGACCTTTATGGACAGACAGAGACCCAGTACTTC. Translation: CASSSDLYGQTETQYF. The chain is built from TRBV27 and TRBJ2-5; a possible D gene is TRBD1 (6 bases). V gave up 5 bases and J gave up 4 bases, with 20 bases separating them. Germline V gene lookup returns CDR1 MNHEY and CDR2 SMNVEV (reference sequence). This CDR3 is 16 amino acids long.